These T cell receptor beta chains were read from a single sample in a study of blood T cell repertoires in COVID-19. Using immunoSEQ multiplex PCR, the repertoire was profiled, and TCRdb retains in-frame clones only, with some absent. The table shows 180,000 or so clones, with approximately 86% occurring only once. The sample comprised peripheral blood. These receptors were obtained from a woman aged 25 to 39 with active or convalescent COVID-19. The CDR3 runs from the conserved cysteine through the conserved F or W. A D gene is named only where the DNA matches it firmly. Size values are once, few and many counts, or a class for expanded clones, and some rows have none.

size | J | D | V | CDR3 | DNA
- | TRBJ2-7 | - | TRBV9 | CASSSGGSEQYF | TGTGCCAGCAGCTCAGGAGGGTCCGAGCAGTACTTC
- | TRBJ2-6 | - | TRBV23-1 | CASSSQGRSGANVLTF | TGCGCCAGCAGTTCCCAGGGGCGCTCTGGGGCCAACGTCCTGACTTTC
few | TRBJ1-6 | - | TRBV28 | CASRSSSPLHF | TGTGCCAGCCGTTCCTCTTCACCCCTCCACTTT
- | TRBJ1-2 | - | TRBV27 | CAGAPVPRDYGYTF | TGTGCCGGAGCCCCTGTCCCCCGGGACTATGGCTACACCTTC
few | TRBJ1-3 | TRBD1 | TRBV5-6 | CASSFGTGSSGNTIYF | TGTGCCAGCAGCTTCGGGACAGGAAGCTCTGGAAACACCATATATTTT
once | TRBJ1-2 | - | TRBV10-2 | CASRGFQRENLEMKDFYGYTF | TGCGCCAGCAGGGGCTTTCAGCGGGAGAACCTAGAGATGAAGGATTTCTATGGCTACACCTTC
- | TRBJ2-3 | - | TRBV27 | CASSPRPDTQYF | TGTGCCAGCAGCCCCCGTCCAGATACGCAGTATTTT
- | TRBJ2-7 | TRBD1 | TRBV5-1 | CASSFGTGGFGEQYF | TGCGCCAGCAGTTTCGGGACAGGCGGGTTCGGCGAGCAGTACTTC
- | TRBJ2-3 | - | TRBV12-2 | CASRLRKTSGTDTQYF | TGTGCAAGTCGCTTGAGGAAGACTAGCGGCACAGATACGCAGTATTTT
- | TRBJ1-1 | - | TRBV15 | CATSRENRNTEAFF | TGTGCCACCAGCAGAGAGAACAGGAACACTGAAGCTTTCTTT
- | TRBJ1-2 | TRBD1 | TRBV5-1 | CASRPGGLYGYTF | TGCGCCAGCAGGCCAGGGGGACTTTATGGCTACACCTTC
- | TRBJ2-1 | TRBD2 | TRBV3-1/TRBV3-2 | CASSPHLAGRVNEQFF | TGTGCCAGCAGCCCGCATCTAGCGGGAAGGGTGAATGAGCAGTTCTTC
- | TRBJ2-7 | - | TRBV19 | CASSIHWTETYEQYF | TGTGCCAGTAGTATTCATTGGACAGAGACCTACGAGCAGTACTTC
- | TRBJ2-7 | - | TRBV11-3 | CASSPTDFSYEQYF | TGTGCCAGCAGCCCGACAGATTTCTCCTACGAGCAGTACTTC